This entry concerns a single T cell receptor beta chain. Sorting defined conventional CD4 T cells as CD4+CD127+. These data are taken from a study of B cell selection in AIRE deficiency. Some clones are missing from TCRdb's copy, which holds only in-frame ones; the method was immunoSEQ multiplex PCR. This sample yields 1,500 to 2,000 clones, of which around 86% are seen a single time; roughly 1.5% belongs to the top ten. Unmatched junction bases numbered 8, after V lost 1 base and J lost 3 bases. The CDR3 is 17 residues long. CDR1 MGHRA and CDR2 YSYEKL come from the germline V gene. The clonotype originates from a human donor in good health. What was sequenced was CD4+CD127+ conventional T cells sorted from PBMCs. The V call is TRBV4-1, the J call TRBJ2-1; 8 bases are shared with TRBD1. CDR3 sequence reads: CASSQGPDRAIYNEQFF. In nucleotides, the CDR3 is TGCGCCAGCAGCCAAGGCCCGGACAGGGCCATCTACAATGAGCAGTTCTTC.